This TCR beta chain came from a study of OX40 agonist ivuxolimab in advanced cancers. Study-level background: Dose-escalation cases comprised hepatocellular carcinoma, melanoma, renal cell or head and neck cancer. Patients achieving partial responses numbered three: one hepatocellular carcinoma case and two cutaneous melanoma cases.

The CDR3 runs 18 residues. V was cut by 3 bases and J by 8 bases, with 23 bases left in between. Germline assignment: CDR1 LNHDA and CDR2 SQIVND (reference sequence). Clones were read by immunoSEQ multiplex PCR, and TCRdb kept only the in-frame ones, dropping some. The profile covers around 62,000 clones, with approximately 81% appearing a single time and around 0.68% taken by the ten largest. Study outcomes and limitations: On average, a greater number of expanded clones characterised CD8+ T cells relative to CD4+.

Turning to this clone: Antigen: not known.

The sample consisted of CD4+ or CD8+ T cells sorted from blood, taken in a trial of the OX40 agonist ivuxolimab. This chain connects TRBV19 to TRBJ1-6; D perhaps matches TRBD1 (6 bases). This TCR was sampled from an adult with an advanced solid tumor such as melanoma, head and neck, liver or kidney cancer. DNA of the CDR3: TGTGCCAGTAGTATCGGGTGGCCGGGCCAGGGGCTCGATTCACCCCTCCACTTT. This sequence encodes CASSIGWPGQGLDSPLHF.